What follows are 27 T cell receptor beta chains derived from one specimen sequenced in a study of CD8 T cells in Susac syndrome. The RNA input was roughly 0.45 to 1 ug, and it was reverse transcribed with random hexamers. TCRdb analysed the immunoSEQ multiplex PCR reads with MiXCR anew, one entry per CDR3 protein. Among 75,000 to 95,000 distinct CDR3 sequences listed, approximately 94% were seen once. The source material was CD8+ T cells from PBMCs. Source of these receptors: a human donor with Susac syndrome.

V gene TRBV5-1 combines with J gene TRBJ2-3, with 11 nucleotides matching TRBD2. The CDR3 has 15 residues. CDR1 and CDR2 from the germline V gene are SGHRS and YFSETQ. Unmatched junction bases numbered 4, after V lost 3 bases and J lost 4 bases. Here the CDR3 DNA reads TGCGCCAGCAGCTCAGGGACTAGCGGTCCAGATACGCAGTATTTT. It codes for CASSSGTSGPDTQYF.

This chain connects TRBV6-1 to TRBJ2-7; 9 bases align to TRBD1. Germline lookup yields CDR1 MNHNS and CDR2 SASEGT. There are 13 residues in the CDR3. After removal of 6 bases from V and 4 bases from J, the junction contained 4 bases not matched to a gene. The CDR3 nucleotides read TGTGCCAGCAGGGAACAGGGGGCATACGAGCAGTACTTC. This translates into CASREQGAYEQYF.

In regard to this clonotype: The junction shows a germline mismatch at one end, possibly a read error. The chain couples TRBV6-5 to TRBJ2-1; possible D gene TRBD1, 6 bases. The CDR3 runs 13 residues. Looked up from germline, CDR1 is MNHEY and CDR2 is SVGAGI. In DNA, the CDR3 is TGTGCCAGCAGTGACCCCCTTGGGGGCGGAGTTATCTTC. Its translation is CASSDPLGGGVIF.

CDR3 loop: CASSPRRTGKDEGYTF. The CDR3 DNA is TGTGCCAGCAGCCCACGACGGACAGGGAAGGATGAGGGCTACACCTTC. This chain links TRBV9 with TRBJ1-2, with 8 bases that match TRBD1. CDR1 and CDR2 (germline): SGDLS, YYNGEE. The CDR3 covers 16 residues. J lost 8 bases, V lost 4 bases, and 16 bases had no gene match.

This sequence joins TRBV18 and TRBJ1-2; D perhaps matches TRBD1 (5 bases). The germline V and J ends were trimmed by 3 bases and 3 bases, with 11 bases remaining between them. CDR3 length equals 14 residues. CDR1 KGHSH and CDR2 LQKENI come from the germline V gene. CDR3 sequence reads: CASSPLRGDYGYTF. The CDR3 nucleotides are TGTGCCAGCTCACCGTTGAGGGGAGACTATGGCTACACCTTC.

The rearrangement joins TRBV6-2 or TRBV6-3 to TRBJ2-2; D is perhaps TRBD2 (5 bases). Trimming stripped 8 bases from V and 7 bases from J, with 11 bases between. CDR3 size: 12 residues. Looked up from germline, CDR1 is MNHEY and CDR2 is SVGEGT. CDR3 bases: TGTGCCAGCCTACTTGGGAGCGGGGAGCTGTTTTTT. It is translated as CASLLGSGELFF.

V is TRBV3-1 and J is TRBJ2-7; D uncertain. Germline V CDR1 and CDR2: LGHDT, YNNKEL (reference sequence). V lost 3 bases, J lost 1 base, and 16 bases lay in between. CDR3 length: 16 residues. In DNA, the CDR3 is TGTGCCAGCAGCCACGCCGGTTCCAAGGGATCCTACGAGCAGTACTTC. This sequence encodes CASSHAGSKGSYEQYF.

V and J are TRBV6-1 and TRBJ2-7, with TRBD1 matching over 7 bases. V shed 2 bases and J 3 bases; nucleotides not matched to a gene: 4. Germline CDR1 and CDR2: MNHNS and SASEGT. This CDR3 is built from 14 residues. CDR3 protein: CASSELYRGYEQYF. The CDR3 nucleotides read TGTGCCAGCAGTGAACTATACAGGGGCTACGAGCAGTACTTC.

The CDR3 spells CASSPPKGGHLDEQYF. In nucleotides, the CDR3 is TGTGCCAGCAGCCCCCCCAAGGGGGGGCATTTGGACGAGCAGTACTTC. The chain has TRBV4-2 and TRBJ2-7, with D possibly being TRBD2 (7 bases). V lost 4 bases and J lost 5, with 21 bases in between. The CDR3 extends over 16 amino acids. CDR1 LGHNA and CDR2 YNFKEQ come from the germline V gene.

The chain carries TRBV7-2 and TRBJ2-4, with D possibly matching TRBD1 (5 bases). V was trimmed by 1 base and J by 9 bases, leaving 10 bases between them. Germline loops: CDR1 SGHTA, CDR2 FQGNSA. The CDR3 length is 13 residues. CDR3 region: CASSLGITGIQYF. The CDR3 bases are TGTGCCAGCAGCTTAGGGATAACAGGCATTCAGTACTTC.

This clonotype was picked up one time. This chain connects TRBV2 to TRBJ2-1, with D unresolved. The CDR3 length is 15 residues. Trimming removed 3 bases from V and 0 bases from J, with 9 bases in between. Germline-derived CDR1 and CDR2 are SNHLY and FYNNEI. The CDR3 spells CASSDGQSSYNEQFF. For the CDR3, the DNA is TGTGCCAGCAGTGATGGGCAGAGCTCCTACAATGAGCAGTTCTTC.

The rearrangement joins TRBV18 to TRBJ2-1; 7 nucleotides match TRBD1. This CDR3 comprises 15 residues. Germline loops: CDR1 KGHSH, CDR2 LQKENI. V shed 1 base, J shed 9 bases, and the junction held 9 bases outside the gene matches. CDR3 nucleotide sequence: TGTGCCAGCTCACCACGACAGGGTGAGGTCTCTGAGCAGTTCTTC. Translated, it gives CASSPRQGEVSEQFF.

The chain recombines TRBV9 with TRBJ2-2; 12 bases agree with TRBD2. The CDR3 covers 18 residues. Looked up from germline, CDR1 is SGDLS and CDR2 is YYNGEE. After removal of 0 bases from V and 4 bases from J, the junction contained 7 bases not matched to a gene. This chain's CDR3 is CASSVGPSGRVSTGELFF. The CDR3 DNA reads TGTGCCAGCAGCGTAGGCCCTAGCGGGAGGGTAAGCACCGGGGAGCTGTTTTTT.

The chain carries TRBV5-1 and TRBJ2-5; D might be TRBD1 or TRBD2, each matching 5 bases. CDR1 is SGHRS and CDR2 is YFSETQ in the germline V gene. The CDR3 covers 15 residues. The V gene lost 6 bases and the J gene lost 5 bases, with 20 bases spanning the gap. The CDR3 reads CASTRDPQQEETQYF. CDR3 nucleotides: TGCGCCAGCACCCGGGACCCTCAGCAGGAGGAGACCCAGTACTTC.

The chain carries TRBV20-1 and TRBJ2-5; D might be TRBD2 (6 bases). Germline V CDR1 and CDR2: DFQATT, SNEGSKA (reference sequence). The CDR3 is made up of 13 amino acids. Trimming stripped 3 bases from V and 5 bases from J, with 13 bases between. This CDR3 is CSARIRGWETQYF. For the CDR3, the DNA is TGCAGTGCTAGGATCCGGGGGTGGGAGACCCAGTACTTC.

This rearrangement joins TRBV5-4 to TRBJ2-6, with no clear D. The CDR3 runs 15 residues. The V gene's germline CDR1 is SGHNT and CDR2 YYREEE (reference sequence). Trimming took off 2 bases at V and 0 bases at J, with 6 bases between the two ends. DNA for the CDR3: TGTGCCAGCAGCTTATTTATCTCTGGGGCCAACGTCCTGACTTTC. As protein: CASSLFISGANVLTF.

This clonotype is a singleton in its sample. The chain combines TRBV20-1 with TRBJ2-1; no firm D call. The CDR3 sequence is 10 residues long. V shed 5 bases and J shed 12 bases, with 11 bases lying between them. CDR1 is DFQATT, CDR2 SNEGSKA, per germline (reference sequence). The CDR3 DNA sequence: TGCAGTGCTCCTCAGCAGGCGCAGTTCTTC. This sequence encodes CSAPQQAQFF.

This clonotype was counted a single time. The CDR3 DNA sequence: TGCAGTGCTAGATTGGGACTAGCGGGAGTAGGGAGAGAGACCCAGTACTTC. It yields the protein CSARLGLAGVGRETQYF. This chain joins TRBV20-1 and TRBJ2-5; 14 bases agree with TRBD2. Germline V gene lookup returns CDR1 DFQATT and CDR2 SNEGSKA (reference sequence). V dropped 2 bases and J dropped 4; count of bases not matched to a gene: 9. CDR3 length: 17 residues.

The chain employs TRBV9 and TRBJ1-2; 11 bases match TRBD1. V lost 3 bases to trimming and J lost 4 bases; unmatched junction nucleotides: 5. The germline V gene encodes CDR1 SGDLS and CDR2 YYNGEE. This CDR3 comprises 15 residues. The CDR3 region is CASSDVGQGAYGYTF. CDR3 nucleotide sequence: TGTGCCAGCAGCGACGTCGGACAGGGGGCCTATGGCTACACCTTC. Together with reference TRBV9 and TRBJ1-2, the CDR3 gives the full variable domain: DSGVTQTPKHLITATGQRVTLRCSPRSGDLSVYWYQQSLDQGLQFLIQYYNGEERAKGNILERFSAQQFPDLHSELNLSSLELGDSALYFCASSDVGQGAYGYTFGSGTRLTVV.

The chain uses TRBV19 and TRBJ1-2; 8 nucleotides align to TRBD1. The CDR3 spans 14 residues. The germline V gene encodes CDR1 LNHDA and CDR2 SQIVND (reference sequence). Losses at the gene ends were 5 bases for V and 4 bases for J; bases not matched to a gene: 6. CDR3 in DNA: TGTGCCAGTAGTGTGGACAGGGCCCCCTATGGCTACACCTTC. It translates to CASSVDRAPYGYTF.

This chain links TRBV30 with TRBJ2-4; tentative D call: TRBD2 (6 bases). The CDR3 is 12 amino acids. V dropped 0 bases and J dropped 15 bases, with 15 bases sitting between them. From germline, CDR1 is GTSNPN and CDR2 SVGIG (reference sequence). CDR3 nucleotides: TGTGCCTGGAGTGTAGGGGAGGTGTGGTTGTACTTC. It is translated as CAWSVGEVWLYF.

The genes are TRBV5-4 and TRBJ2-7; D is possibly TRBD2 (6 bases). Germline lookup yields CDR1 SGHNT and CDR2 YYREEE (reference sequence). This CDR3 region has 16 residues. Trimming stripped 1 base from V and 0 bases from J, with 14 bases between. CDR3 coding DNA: TGTGCCAGCAGCTTGCGGCTGGAGGGCTTCTCCTACGAGCAGTACTTC. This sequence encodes CASSLRLEGFSYEQYF. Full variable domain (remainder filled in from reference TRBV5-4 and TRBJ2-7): ETGVTQSPTHLIKTRGQQVTLRCSSQSGHNTVSWYQQALGQGPQFIFQYYREEENGRGNFPPRFSGLQFPNYSSELNVNALELDDSALYLCASSLRLEGFSYEQYFGPGTRLTVT.

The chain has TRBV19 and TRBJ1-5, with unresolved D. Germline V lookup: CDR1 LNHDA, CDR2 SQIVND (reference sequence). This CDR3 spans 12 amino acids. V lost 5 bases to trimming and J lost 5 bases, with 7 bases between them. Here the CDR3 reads CASSYRDQPQHF. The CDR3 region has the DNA TGTGCCAGTAGTTATAGGGATCAGCCCCAGCATTTT.

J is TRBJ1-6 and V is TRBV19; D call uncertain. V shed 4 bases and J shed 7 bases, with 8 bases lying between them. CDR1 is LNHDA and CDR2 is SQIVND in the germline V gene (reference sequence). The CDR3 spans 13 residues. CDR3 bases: TGTGCCAGTAGTACCTCGGGGAATTCACCCCTCCACTTT. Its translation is CASSTSGNSPLHF. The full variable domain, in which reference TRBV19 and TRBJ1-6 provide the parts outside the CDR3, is DGGITQSPKYLFRKEGQNVTLSCEQNLNHDAMYWYRQDPGQGLRLIYYSQIVNDFQKGDIAEGYSVSREKKESFPLTVTSAQKNPTAFYLCASSTSGNSPLHFGNGTRLTVT.

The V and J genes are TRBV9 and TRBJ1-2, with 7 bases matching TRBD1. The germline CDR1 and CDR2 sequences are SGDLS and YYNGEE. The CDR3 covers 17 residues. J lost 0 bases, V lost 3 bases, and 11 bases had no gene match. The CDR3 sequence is CASSEEGQPNPNYGYTF. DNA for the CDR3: TGTGCCAGCAGCGAGGAGGGACAGCCTAACCCTAACTATGGCTACACCTTC.

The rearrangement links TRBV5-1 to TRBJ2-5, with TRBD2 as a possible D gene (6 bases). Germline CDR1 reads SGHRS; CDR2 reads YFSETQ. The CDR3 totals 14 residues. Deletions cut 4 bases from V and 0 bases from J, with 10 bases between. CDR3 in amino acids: CASSTGLYQETQYF. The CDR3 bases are TGCGCCAGCAGCACGGGACTGTACCAAGAGACCCAGTACTTC.

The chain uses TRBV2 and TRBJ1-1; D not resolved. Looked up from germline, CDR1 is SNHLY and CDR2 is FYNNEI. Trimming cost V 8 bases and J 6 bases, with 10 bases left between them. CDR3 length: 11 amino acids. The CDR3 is CASPSGAEAFF. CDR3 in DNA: TGTGCCAGCCCGTCAGGCGCTGAAGCTTTCTTT.